The source of this T cell receptor (beta chain) is a study of CD8+CD57+ T cells in acquired aplastic anemia. Study findings and constraints: Sharing between patients and controls was observed for 25 to 30 CD8+ CDR3 sequences.

The CDR3 consists of 13 residues. Germline-derived CDR1 and CDR2 are SGHTA and FQGTGA. The template for TCR beta VDJ and CDR3 sequence profiling was genomic DNA. MiXCR was run by TCRdb on the reads, yielding one entry per CDR3 protein. Among 400,000 to 450,000 distinct CDR3 sequences listed, 60% to 80% were seen once. A note on this clonotype: The antigen is undetermined. The germline gene is not matched at one end of the junction; a read error may be the cause.

The sequenced sample consisted of sorted CD4+, CD8+, or CD8+CD57+ T cells (not recorded which) from PBMCs. The source is a human donor in good health, serving as a control. The chain has TRBV7-3 and TRBJ1-1; no clear D gene. The CDR3 nucleotides are TGTGCCAGCAGCTTACAGAGAGAGTATGGCTATACCTTC. Its translation is CASSLQREYGYTF. Full variable domain (missing parts from reference TRBV7-3 and TRBJ1-1): GAGVSQTPSNKVTEKGKYVELRCDPISGHTALYWYRQSLGQGPEFLIYFQGTGAADDSGLPNDRFFAVRPEGSVSTLKIQRTERGDSAVYLCASSLQREYGYTFGQGTRLTVV.